This passage covers 27 T cell receptor beta chains from one sample sequenced in a study of CD8 T cells in Susac syndrome. With random hexamers, reverse transcription was performed on roughly 0.5 to 1 ug of RNA. TCRdb used MiXCR to reprocess the immunoSEQ multiplex PCR reads, holding one entry per CDR3 protein. The sample yields over 95,000 distinct CDR3 sequences, around 90% seen once. Sequenced sample: CD4+ T cells from PBMCs. Receptors were obtained from a human donor in good health.

CDR3 bases: TGTGCCAGCACCATAGGCTGGGGGGGCCAGAACACTGAAGCTTTCTTT. This encodes CASTIGWGGQNTEAFF. J is TRBJ1-1 and V is TRBV16; D might be TRBD1 (6 bases). CDR1 KGHSY and CDR2 FQNENV come from the germline V gene. Deletions cut 7 bases from V and 1 base from J, with 19 bases between. The CDR3 has 16 amino acids.

The chain carries TRBV30 and TRBJ1-1; no definite D call. In germline, CDR1 is GTSNPN, CDR2 SVGIG (reference sequence). Trimming pared 1 base from V and 1 base from J, leaving 7 bases between. The CDR3 is made up of 13 amino acids. The CDR3 protein is CAWSAIANTEAFF. The DNA of the CDR3 is TGTGCCTGGAGTGCCATTGCGAACACTGAAGCTTTCTTT.

V and J are TRBV6-2 or TRBV6-3 and TRBJ1-6, with 7 bases that match TRBD1. CDR3 length equals 15 residues. Unmatched junction bases numbered 10, after V lost 4 bases and J lost 10 bases. CDR1 and CDR2 from the germline V gene are MNHEY and SVGEGT. The CDR3 protein is CASSSTGFEGSPLHF. The CDR3 nucleotides read TGTGCCAGCAGTTCGACAGGGTTTGAGGGGTCACCCCTCCACTTT.

This rearrangement joins TRBV7-2 to TRBJ2-7; TRBD2 agrees at 13 bases. Unmatched junction bases numbered 4, after V lost 5 bases and J lost 6 bases. Germline loops: CDR1 SGHTA, CDR2 FQGNSA. CDR3 length: 14 amino acids. Here the CDR3 reads CASSPTSGRAEQYF. For the CDR3, the DNA is TGTGCCAGCAGCCCTACTAGCGGGAGGGCCGAGCAGTACTTC.

The chain couples TRBV5-4 to TRBJ2-5; D is unclear. The V gene's germline CDR1 is SGHNT and CDR2 YYREEE (reference sequence). Trimming stripped 0 bases from V and 1 base from J, with 4 bases between. CDR3 length: 13 amino acids. CDR3 residues: CASSLVGQETQYF. CDR3 sequence (DNA): TGTGCCAGCAGCTTGGTGGGCCAAGAGACCCAGTACTTC.

The CDR3 loop reads CSSSAAGVNNEQFF. CDR3 nucleotide sequence: TGCAGCTCCAGCGCAGCGGGAGTCAACAATGAGCAGTTCTTC. The V call is TRBV29-1, the J call TRBJ2-1; 8 positions match TRBD2. CDR3 length equals 14 residues. After removal of 8 bases from V and 5 bases from J, the junction contained 11 bases not matched to a gene. CDR1 SQVTM and CDR2 ANQGSEA come from the germline V gene.

This clonotype has only one observation. The gene calls are TRBV5-4 and TRBJ1-1; D is ambiguous. Germline lookup yields CDR1 SGHNT and CDR2 YYREEE (reference sequence). V was shortened by 4 bases and J by 5 bases, with 21 bases between the two germline ends. This CDR3 has 16 amino acids. The CDR3: CASSPGRFFSGTEAFF. CDR3 coding DNA: TGTGCCAGCAGCCCCGGAAGGTTTTTTTCCGGAACTGAAGCTTTCTTT.

The chain is built from TRBV3-1 and TRBJ1-3; no reliable D call. V was cut by 0 bases and J by 4 bases, with 10 bases left in between. The CDR3 is 15 amino acids. Germline loops: CDR1 LGHDT, CDR2 YNNKEL (reference sequence). CDR3 protein: CASSQDHVSGNTIYF. The CDR3 DNA sequence: TGTGCCAGCAGCCAAGACCACGTCTCCGGAAACACCATATATTTT.

The chain has TRBV29-1 and TRBJ1-1; 7 bases align to TRBD1. CDR3 length equals 10 residues. V gave up 3 bases and J gave up 11 bases; unmatched junction bases: 3. From germline, CDR1 is SQVTM and CDR2 ANQGSEA. The CDR3 is CSVDNRGAFF. The CDR3 DNA is TGCAGCGTTGATAACAGGGGTGCTTTCTTT.

The V and J genes are TRBV27 and TRBJ2-5, with 8 bases matching TRBD1. Germline assignment: CDR1 MNHEY and CDR2 SMNVEV (reference sequence). With V trimmed by 6 bases and J by 1 base, 7 bases remained unmatched. There are 15 residues in the CDR3. For the CDR3, the DNA is TGTGCCAGCAGCGAGGGGACAGGTCTCCAAGAGACCCAGTACTTC. It codes for CASSEGTGLQETQYF.

The rearrangement uses TRBV2 and TRBJ1-5, with TRBD1 matching 10 bases. The CDR3 totals 16 residues. V trimming: 3 bases; J trimming: 7 bases; junction bases outside the gene matches: 9. CDR1 is SNHLY, CDR2 FYNNEI, per germline. In DNA form, the CDR3 reads TGTGCCAGCAGTGAGACCGGGACAGGGGTGGACCAGCCCCAGCATTTT. This codes for CASSETGTGVDQPQHF.

V gene TRBV6-6 combines with J gene TRBJ2-3, with 7 bases that match TRBD2. V lost 2 bases and J lost 4; bases outside the gene matches: 6. The germline V gene has CDR1 MNHNY and CDR2 SVGAGI (reference sequence). CDR3 length: 15 residues. The CDR3 nucleotides read TGTGCCAGCAGTTACGTCGGGGGAGGGCCAGATACGCAGTATTTT. It specifies CASSYVGGGPDTQYF.

The J gene is TRBJ1-1, the V gene TRBV5-1, with D possibly being TRBD1 (5 bases). This CDR3 has 15 residues. Germline V lookup: CDR1 SGHRS, CDR2 YFSETQ. V lost 2 bases and J lost 3, with 14 bases in between. In DNA, the CDR3 is TGCGCCAGCAGCTTTGAAGGGGAAAGTCACACTGAAGCTTTCTTT. Translation: CASSFEGESHTEAFF.

The chain has TRBV20-1 and TRBJ2-5, with 7 bases identical to TRBD2. This CDR3 comprises 15 residues. Trimming took 1 base from V and 4 from J; bases not matched to a gene: 9. Germline V CDR1 and CDR2: DFQATT, SNEGSKA (reference sequence). The CDR3 region is CSARGITGRRETQYF. The CDR3 nucleotides read TGCAGTGCTAGAGGGATCACCGGGAGGCGAGAGACCCAGTACTTC.

This clonotype has a single count. The rearrangement joins TRBV7-9 to TRBJ1-1; D not certain. V dropped 5 bases and J dropped 7 bases, with 11 bases sitting between them. The CDR3 is 12 amino acids. Germline values: CDR1 SEHNR, CDR2 FQNEAQ (reference sequence). The CDR3 sequence: CASSLRSGEAFF. The CDR3 coding sequence is TGTGCCAGCAGCCTCAGATCGGGTGAAGCTTTCTTT.

With regard to this clonotype: An end of the junction differs from the germline gene, which may be a read error. V gene TRBV3-1 combines with J gene TRBJ1-6; unclear D gene. CDR1 is LGHDT, CDR2 YNNKEL, per germline (reference sequence). The CDR3 consists of 16 residues. The DNA for the CDR3 is TGTGCCAGCAGCCCAGCCCTCTTCTCCTATAATCCACCCCTCCACTTT. Its translation: CASSPALFSYNPPLHF.

The V gene is TRBV29-1, the J gene TRBJ2-1, with D perhaps given as TRBD1 or TRBD2 (5 bases each). In germline, CDR1 is SQVTM, CDR2 ANQGSEA. The CDR3 runs to 14 residues. V was shortened by 2 bases and J by 6 bases, with 14 bases between the two germline ends. CDR3 in amino acids: CSVERVTGTNEQFF. The CDR3 bases are TGCAGCGTTGAAAGAGTCACGGGGACCAATGAGCAGTTCTTC.

The CDR3 spells CSAFSTGVTYEQYF. CDR3 in DNA: TGCAGTGCCTTCTCCACAGGCGTTACCTACGAGCAGTACTTC. The chain joins TRBV20-1 to TRBJ2-7; tentative D call: TRBD1 (5 bases). V lost 6 bases and J lost 2, with 17 bases in between. This CDR3 is 14 amino acids long. CDR1 and CDR2 from the germline V gene are DFQATT and SNEGSKA (reference sequence).

The chain couples TRBV4-3 to TRBJ2-1, with 7 bases matching TRBD1. CDR1 is LGHNA, CDR2 YSLEER, per germline. V lost 3 bases and J lost 1; bases outside the gene matches: 3. This CDR3 is built from 15 residues. The CDR3 loop is CASSQSGGSYNEQFF. CDR3 in DNA: TGCGCCAGCAGCCAGTCAGGGGGATCCTACAATGAGCAGTTCTTC.

The rearrangement uses TRBV3-1 and TRBJ2-3; tentatively, D is TRBD1 or TRBD2 (5 bases each). V was shortened by 3 bases and J by 3 bases, with 10 bases between the two germline ends. In germline, CDR1 is LGHDT, CDR2 YNNKEL (reference sequence). The CDR3 spans 14 residues. The CDR3 DNA reads as TGTGCCAGCAGCCATGGGGGAAGGACAGATACGCAGTATTTT. The encoded protein is CASSHGGRTDTQYF.

The chain carries TRBV6-4 and TRBJ1-6, with no clear D. The CDR3 totals 13 residues. In germline, CDR1 is MRHNA, CDR2 SNTAGT. V dropped 3 bases and J dropped 8 bases, with 8 bases sitting between them. Here the CDR3 reads CASSDGVDSPLHF. The CDR3, as DNA: TGTGCCAGCAGTGATGGGGTGGATTCACCCCTCCACTTT.

Only one count was recorded for this clonotype. This chain links TRBV2 with TRBJ1-2; 9 bases are shared with TRBD1. With 5 bases clipped from V and 2 bases from J, the junction kept 12 bases outside the gene matches. Germline V gene sequence: CDR1 SNHLY, CDR2 FYNNEI. The CDR3 totals 17 residues. The CDR3 DNA reads as TGTGCCAGCAGTTACAAAAATCTCGGGACAGGGAACTATGGCTACACCTTC. It codes for CASSYKNLGTGNYGYTF.

This chain connects TRBV6-2 or TRBV6-3 to TRBJ2-7; possible D gene TRBD1, 5 bases. The CDR3 covers 14 residues. Trimming pared 2 bases from V and 3 bases from J, leaving 11 bases between. Germline V gives CDR1 MNHEY, CDR2 SVGEGT. The CDR3 coding sequence is TGTGCCAGCAGTTACACCAGGGTCGGCTACGAGCAGTACTTC. It codes for CASSYTRVGYEQYF.

CDR3 region: CASSYSGSAYGYTF. The CDR3 DNA sequence: TGTGCCAGCAGTTACAGTGGGTCCGCATATGGCTACACCTTC. V gene TRBV6-5 combines with J gene TRBJ1-2, with D uncertain. This CDR3 is 14 amino acids long. Germline CDR1 is MNHEY and CDR2 is SVGAGI. V lost 2 bases, J lost 5 bases, and 12 bases lay in between.

V is TRBV5-1 and J is TRBJ2-1; D may match TRBD1 or TRBD2 (5 bases each). With 4 bases removed from V and 12 bases from J, the gap between germline ends came to 20 bases. The CDR3 has 14 amino acids. Germline V CDR1 and CDR2: SGHRS, YFSETQ. Written as DNA, the CDR3 is TGCGCCAGCAGCCTCCGGGACCCACCTTCGGTGCAGTTCTTC. This translates into CASSLRDPPSVQFF.

The rearrangement joins TRBV12-3 or TRBV12-4 to TRBJ2-7; 11 bases line up with TRBD2. V lost 5 bases, J lost 6 bases, and 6 bases stayed unmatched. The CDR3 is 14 amino acids. The CDR3, as DNA: TGTGCCAGCAGTCCCCTAGCGGGAGGCGGCGAGCAGTACTTC. This gives the protein CASSPLAGGGEQYF.

The chain uses TRBV6-1 and TRBJ2-5, with 9 bases aligning to TRBD1. The CDR3 consists of 15 residues. In germline, CDR1 is MNHNS, CDR2 SASEGT. V was clipped by 4 bases and J by 5 bases; unmatched bases: 8. Here the CDR3 DNA reads TGTGCCAGCAGTGTACTGGACAGGGGACAGGAGACCCAGTACTTC. Its translation is CASSVLDRGQETQYF.